Below are 4 T cell receptor beta chains sequenced from a single sample in a study of tumor and adjacent non-tumor tissue in lung cancer. TCRbeta libraries were built with three rounds of nested PCR, modified from ARM-PCR. TCRdb fed the multiplex PCR reads into MiXCR, producing one record per CDR3 protein. Among about 93,000 distinct CDR3 sequences, around three fifths were seen once, and the ten largest hold over 12%. RNA was extracted from bulk tissue without any cell sorting. Sequencing was performed on lung tumor tissue. Source of these receptors: an older man with non-small cell lung cancer.

Ten or more counts support this clonotype. J is TRBJ1-4 and V is TRBV6-1, with 8 bases identical to TRBD1. CDR1 MNHNS and CDR2 SASEGT come from the germline V gene. CDR3 length: 19 amino acids. J lost 0 bases, V lost 4 bases, and 13 bases had no gene match. The CDR3 DNA reads TGTGCCAGCAGTGTTCGCTTCCGGGACAGGCAAACAACTAATGAAAAACTGTTTTTT. Protein product: CASSVRFRDRQTTNEKLFF.

Points on this clonotype: An end of the junction differs from the germline gene, which may be a read error. The J gene is TRBJ2-2, the V gene TRBV11-2; 10 positions agree with TRBD2. Germline V gene data show CDR1 as SGHAT and CDR2 as FQNNGV. This CDR3 comprises 17 residues. The CDR3 DNA reads TGTGTCAGCAGCCCCTCAGGGAAACTAGCGGGGACCGGGGAGCTGTTTTTT. This translates into CVSSPSGKLAGTGELFF.

This clonotype was found many times. This rearrangement joins TRBV29-1 to TRBJ2-7; possible D gene TRBD1, 6 bases. The CDR3 is 12 residues long. The germline V gene encodes CDR1 SQVTM and CDR2 ANQGSEA. The V and J ends lost 1 base and 3 bases respectively, with 7 bases between them. The CDR3 nucleotides read TGCAGCGTTGAAGGGGGACACTACGAGCAGTACTTC. Protein sequence: CSVEGGHYEQYF.

Comments on this clonotype: Likely a read error: the CDR3 ends without its conserved phenylalanine or tryptophan. The rearrangement uses TRBV29-1 and TRBJ2-7; D call uncertain. Germline CDR1 reads SQVTM; CDR2 reads ANQGSEA. This CDR3 is built from 11 residues. The CDR3 DNA reads as TGCCCCCTTTGGCTTCACTACGAGCAGTACTTA. Translated: CPLWLHYEQYL.